Listed here is a single T cell receptor (beta chain). Hyperthyroidism patients were newly diagnosed, had disease duration under 2 months, and were aged 18 to 65 years. Patients showing uncontrolled infection, other autoimmune disease, pregnancy or lactation were ineligible. V was clipped by 7 bases and J by 6 bases; unmatched bases: 12. CDR3 length equals 17 residues. Per the germline V gene, CDR1 is SNHLY and CDR2 is FYNNEI. The entry originates in a study of T cells in Graves' hyperthyroidism and ophthalmopathy. In the study overall: Before any treatment, at initial diagnosis, peripheral blood was collected.

Amplification of TCR beta CDR3 regions was performed using RNA transcripts as template. In the first-round RT-PCR of the TCR CDR3, the HTBI primer set was used. TCRdb reanalysed the multiplex PCR reads using MiXCR and keeps one entry per CDR3 protein. The top ten clones hold over 8% of a sample with roughly 840,000 distinct CDR3 sequences, 35% to 40% of them seen once. The chain links TRBV2 to TRBJ2-5, with 15 nucleotides matching TRBD2. This TCR was recovered from a man younger than 35 with Graves' hyperthyroidism. Sequencing was done on a sample of blood. The CDR3 loop reads CASMPGLAGGVTQTQYF. The DNA of the CDR3 is TGTGCCAGCATGCCGGGACTAGCGGGGGGCGTCACGCAGACCCAGTACTTC.